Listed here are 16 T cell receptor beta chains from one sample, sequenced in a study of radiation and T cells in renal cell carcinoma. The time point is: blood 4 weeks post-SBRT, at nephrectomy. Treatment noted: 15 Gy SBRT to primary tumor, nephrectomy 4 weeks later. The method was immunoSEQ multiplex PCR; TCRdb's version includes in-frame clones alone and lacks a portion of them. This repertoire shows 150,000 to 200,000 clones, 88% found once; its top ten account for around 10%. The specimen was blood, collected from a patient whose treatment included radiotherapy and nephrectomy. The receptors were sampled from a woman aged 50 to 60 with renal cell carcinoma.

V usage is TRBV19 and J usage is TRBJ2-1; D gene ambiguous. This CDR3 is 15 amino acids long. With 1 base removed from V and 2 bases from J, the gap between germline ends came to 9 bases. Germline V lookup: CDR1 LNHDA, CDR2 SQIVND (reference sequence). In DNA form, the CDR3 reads TGTGCCAGTAGTATAGGGGATGGGACCTACAATGAGCAGTTCTTC. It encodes CASSIGDGTYNEQFF.

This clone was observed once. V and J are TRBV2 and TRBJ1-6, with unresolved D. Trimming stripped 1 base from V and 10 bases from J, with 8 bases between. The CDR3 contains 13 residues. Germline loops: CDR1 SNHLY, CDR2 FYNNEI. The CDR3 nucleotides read TGTGCCAGCAGTGAAGAGGTCGACTCACCCCTCCACTTT. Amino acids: CASSEEVDSPLHF.

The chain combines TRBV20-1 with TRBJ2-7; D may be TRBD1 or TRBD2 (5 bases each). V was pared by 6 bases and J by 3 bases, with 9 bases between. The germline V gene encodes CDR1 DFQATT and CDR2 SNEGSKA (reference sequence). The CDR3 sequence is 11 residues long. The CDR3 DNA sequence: TGCAGTGCGGGTGGGGGCTACGAGCAGTACTTC. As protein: CSAGGGYEQYF.

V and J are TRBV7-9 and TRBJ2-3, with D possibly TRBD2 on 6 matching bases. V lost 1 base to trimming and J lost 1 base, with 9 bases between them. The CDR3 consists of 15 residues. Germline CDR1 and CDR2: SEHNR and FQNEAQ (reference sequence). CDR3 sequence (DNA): TGTGCCAGCAGCTTAGGTGGCGGGGGCACAGATACGCAGTATTTT. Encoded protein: CASSLGGGGTDTQYF.

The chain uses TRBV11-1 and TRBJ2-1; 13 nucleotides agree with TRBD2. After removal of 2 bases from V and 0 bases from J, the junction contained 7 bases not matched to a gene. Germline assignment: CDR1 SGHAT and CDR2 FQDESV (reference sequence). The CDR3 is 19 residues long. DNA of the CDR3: TGTGCCAGCAGCTTATCGAGACTAGCGGGGGGCAGCTCCTACAATGAGCAGTTCTTC. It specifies CASSLSRLAGGSSYNEQFF.

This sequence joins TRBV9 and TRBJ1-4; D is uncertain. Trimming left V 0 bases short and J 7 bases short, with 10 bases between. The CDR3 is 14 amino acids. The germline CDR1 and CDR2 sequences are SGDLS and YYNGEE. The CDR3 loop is CASSVGLVGEKLFF. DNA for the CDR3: TGTGCCAGCAGCGTAGGTCTGGTCGGTGAAAAACTGTTTTTT.

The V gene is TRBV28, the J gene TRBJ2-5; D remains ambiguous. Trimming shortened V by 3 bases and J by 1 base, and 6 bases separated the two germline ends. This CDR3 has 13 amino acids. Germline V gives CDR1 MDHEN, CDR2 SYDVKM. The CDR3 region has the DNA TGTGCCAGCAGTTTTGGTAGCCAAGAGACCCAGTACTTC. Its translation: CASSFGSQETQYF. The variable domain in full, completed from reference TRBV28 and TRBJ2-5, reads DVKVTQSSRYLVKRTGEKVFLECVQDMDHENMFWYRQDPGLGLRLIYFSYDVKMKEKGDIPEGYSVSREKKERFSLILESASTNQTSMYLCASSFGSQETQYFGPGTRLLVL.

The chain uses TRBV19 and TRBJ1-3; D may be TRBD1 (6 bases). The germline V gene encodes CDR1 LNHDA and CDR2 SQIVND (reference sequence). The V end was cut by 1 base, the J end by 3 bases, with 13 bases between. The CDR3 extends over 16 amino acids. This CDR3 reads CASSIGGRGVGNTIYF. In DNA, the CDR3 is TGTGCCAGTAGTATAGGCGGCAGGGGAGTTGGAAACACCATATATTTT. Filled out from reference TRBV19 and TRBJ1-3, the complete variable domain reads DGGITQSPKYLFRKEGQNVTLSCEQNLNHDAMYWYRQDPGQGLRLIYYSQIVNDFQKGDIAEGYSVSREKKESFPLTVTSAQKNPTAFYLCASSIGGRGVGNTIYFGEGSWLTVV.

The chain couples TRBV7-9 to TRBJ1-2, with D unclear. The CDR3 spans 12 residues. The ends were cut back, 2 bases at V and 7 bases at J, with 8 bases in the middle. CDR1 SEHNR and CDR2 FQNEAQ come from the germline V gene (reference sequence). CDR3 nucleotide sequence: TGTGCCAGCAGCTTAACCGGGTTTGGCTACACCTTC. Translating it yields CASSLTGFGYTF.

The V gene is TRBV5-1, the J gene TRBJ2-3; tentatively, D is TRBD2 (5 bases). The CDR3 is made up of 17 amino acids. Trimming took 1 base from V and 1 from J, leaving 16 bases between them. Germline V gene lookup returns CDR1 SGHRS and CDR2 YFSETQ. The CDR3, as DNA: TGCGCCAGCAGCTTGCTACCACCGGGAACTGGCACAGATACGCAGTATTTT. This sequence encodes CASSLLPPGTGTDTQYF. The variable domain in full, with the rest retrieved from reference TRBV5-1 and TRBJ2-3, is KAGVTQTPRYLIKTRGQQVTLSCSPISGHRSVSWYQQTPGQGLQFLFEYFSETQRNKGNFPGRFSGRQFSNSRSEMNVSTLELGDSALYLCASSLLPPGTGTDTQYFGPGTRLTVL.

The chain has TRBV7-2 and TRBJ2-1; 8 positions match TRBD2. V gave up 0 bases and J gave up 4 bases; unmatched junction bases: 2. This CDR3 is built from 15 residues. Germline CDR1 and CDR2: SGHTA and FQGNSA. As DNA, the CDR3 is TGTGCCAGCAGCTTAGCTAGCGGGGATTACAATGAGCAGTTCTTC. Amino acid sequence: CASSLASGDYNEQFF.

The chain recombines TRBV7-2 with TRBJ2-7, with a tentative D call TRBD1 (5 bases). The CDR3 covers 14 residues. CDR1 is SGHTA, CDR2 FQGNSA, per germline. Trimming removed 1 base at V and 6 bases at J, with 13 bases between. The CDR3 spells CASSLDGQILEQYF. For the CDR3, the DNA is TGTGCCAGCAGCTTAGATGGACAAATTCTCGAGCAGTACTTC.

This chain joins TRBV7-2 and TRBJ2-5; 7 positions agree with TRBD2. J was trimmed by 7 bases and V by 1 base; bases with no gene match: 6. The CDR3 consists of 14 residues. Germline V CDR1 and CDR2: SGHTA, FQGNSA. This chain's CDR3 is CASSLGEGSGTQYF. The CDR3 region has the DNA TGTGCCAGCAGCTTAGGGGAGGGATCCGGGACCCAGTACTTC.

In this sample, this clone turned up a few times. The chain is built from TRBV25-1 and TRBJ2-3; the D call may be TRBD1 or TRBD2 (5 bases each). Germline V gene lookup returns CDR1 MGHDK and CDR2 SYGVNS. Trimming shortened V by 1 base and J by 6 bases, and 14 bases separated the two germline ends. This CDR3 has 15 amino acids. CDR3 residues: CASSEWGRGWDTQYF. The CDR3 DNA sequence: TGTGCCAGCAGTGAATGGGGACGGGGCTGGGATACGCAGTATTTT.

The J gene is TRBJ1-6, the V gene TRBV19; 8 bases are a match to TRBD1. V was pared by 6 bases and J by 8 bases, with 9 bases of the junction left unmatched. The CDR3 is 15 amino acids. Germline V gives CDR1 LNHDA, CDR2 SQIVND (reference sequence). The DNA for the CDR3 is TGTGCCAGTAGCCGAACGACAGGGGTCGATTCACCCCTCCACTTT. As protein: CASSRTTGVDSPLHF.

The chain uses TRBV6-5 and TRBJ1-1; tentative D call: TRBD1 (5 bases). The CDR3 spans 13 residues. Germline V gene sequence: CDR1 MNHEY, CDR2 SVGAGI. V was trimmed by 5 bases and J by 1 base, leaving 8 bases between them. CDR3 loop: CASSLTGNTEAFF. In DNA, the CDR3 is TGTGCCAGCAGTCTAACAGGGAACACTGAAGCTTTCTTT.